This is a list of T cell receptor beta chains from one sample in a study of long-term antiretroviral therapy in people with HIV. TCRdb's copy holds only in-frame clones and misses some; the assay was immunoSEQ multiplex PCR. The sample records under 20,000 clones, more than 65% being singletons. The specimen comprised unsorted PBMCs, sampled at the start of antiretroviral therapy, before treatment. These TCRs come from a man younger than 30 with HIV. CDR3s include the opening cysteine and the closing phenylalanine or tryptophan.

v_call: TRBV28; j_call: TRBJ1-1; cdr3_aa: CASSPLGESFGTEAFF
v_call: TRBV5-1; j_call: TRBJ1-1; cdr3_aa: CASSLGSGNTEAFF
v_call: TRBV6-5; j_call: TRBJ2-7; cdr3_aa: CASSSPRAGKLYEQYF
v_call: TRBV28; j_call: TRBJ2-5; cdr3_aa: CASSPSGTGARWTQYF
v_call: TRBV5-1; j_call: TRBJ2-1; cdr3_aa: CASSLEDEQFF
v_call: TRBV28; j_call: TRBJ2-1; cdr3_aa: CASSGGVEQFF
v_call: TRBV27; j_call: TRBJ1-5; cdr3_aa: CASRPDRESWQPQHF
v_call: TRBV18; j_call: TRBJ1-1; cdr3_aa: CASSPPVLNTEAFF
v_call: TRBV13; j_call: TRBJ2-7; cdr3_aa: CASSLGLSGSYEQYF
v_call: TRBV7-8; j_call: TRBJ2-5; cdr3_aa: CASSPSWTGVAGAQETQYF
v_call: TRBV27; j_call: TRBJ2-1; cdr3_aa: CASNRFPEGSYNEQFF
v_call: TRBV6-6; j_call: TRBJ2-1; cdr3_aa: CASSLSWGEQFF
v_call: TRBV7-9; j_call: TRBJ1-2; cdr3_aa: CASSSPGWIGYTF
v_call: TRBV6-6; j_call: TRBJ1-1; cdr3_aa: CASIPGRTEAFF
v_call: TRBV18; j_call: TRBJ2-4; cdr3_aa: CASSHRQGNGKNIQYF
v_call: TRBV4-1; j_call: TRBJ1-2; cdr3_aa: CASSQERPWGAVGYGYTF
v_call: TRBV5-4; j_call: TRBJ2-1; cdr3_aa: CASSLSGRARNEQFF
v_call: TRBV29-1; j_call: TRBJ2-7; cdr3_aa: CSVESGSGIYEQYF
v_call: TRBV7-9; j_call: TRBJ2-1; cdr3_aa: CASSSGTGIIEQFF
v_call: TRBV7-6; j_call: TRBJ2-7; cdr3_aa: CASSSGRTSGIYEQYF
v_call: TRBV6-1; j_call: TRBJ2-1; cdr3_aa: CASSVVVSGSDEQFF
v_call: TRBV7-2; j_call: TRBJ2-2; cdr3_aa: CASSPQRTGHTGELFF
v_call: TRBV4-3; j_call: TRBJ2-1; cdr3_aa: CASSRDFLPYNEQFF
v_call: TRBV19; j_call: TRBJ2-4; cdr3_aa: CASSIDPPGLAGNIQYF
v_call: TRBV27; j_call: TRBJ2-7; cdr3_aa: CASSLSGQGARNEQYF
v_call: TRBV10-3; j_call: TRBJ2-1; cdr3_aa: CAISAAPGPRAGEQFF
v_call: TRBV4-1; j_call: TRBJ2-7; cdr3_aa: CASSREFFSYEQYF
v_call: TRBV7-2; j_call: TRBJ1-5; cdr3_aa: CASSWGPRGAGQPQHF
v_call: TRBV7-7; j_call: TRBJ2-1; cdr3_aa: CASSSGLAAYNEQFF
v_call: TRBV2; j_call: TRBJ1-4; cdr3_aa: CASSARNNEKLFF
v_call: TRBV9; j_call: TRBJ2-1; cdr3_aa: CASSGDSARDEQFF
v_call: TRBV18; j_call: TRBJ2-2; cdr3_aa: CASSPSENTGELFF
v_call: TRBV2; j_call: TRBJ2-7; cdr3_aa: CASSGGFYEQYF
v_call: TRBV7-9; j_call: TRBJ2-7; cdr3_aa: CASSPRTSGRAYEQYF
v_call: TRBV7-9; j_call: TRBJ1-4; cdr3_aa: CASSLEDRDDREKLFF
v_call: TRBV7-9; j_call: TRBJ1-1; cdr3_aa: CASSSQGLNTEAFF
v_call: TRBV4-3; j_call: TRBJ2-1; cdr3_aa: CASSRYRDAYNEQFF
v_call: TRBV29-1; j_call: TRBJ1-3; cdr3_aa: CSVETAEYGNTIYF
v_call: TRBV18; j_call: TRBJ2-3; cdr3_aa: CASSEILARRTDTQYF
v_call: TRBV5-1; j_call: TRBJ2-1; cdr3_aa: CASSLGGISYNEQFF